This T cell receptor beta chain was identified during a study of control samples from healthy donors and cancer patients (dated by TCRdb to about 2020). This clone occurred once. Its antigen has not been determined. Base qualities are not recorded, but no much larger clone differs from it by a single base. Library method: the immunoSEQ multiplex PCR assay. What TCRdb holds here is the immuneACCESS table cut down to in-frame rearrangements. Part of the clones is not present; checked against another copy, under half of the missing clones reflect an unresolved V gene, and the others are unexplained. For this sample there are some 99,000 clones; 75% to 90% appear just once. Roughly a sixth of the sample goes to the ten largest clones. At the junction V is shortened by 5 bases and J by 2 bases; bases outside the gene matches: 6. The CDR3 covers 15 residues, taking in both the cysteine and the phenylalanine. Just the 45-base CDR3 DNA is kept, in frame starting at base 1. From the germline V gene, CDR1 is SGHTA and CDR2 is FQGTGA.

The sequencing sample was made of blood. The V gene is TRBV7-3 and the J gene is TRBJ1-2, with 9 central nucleotides matching TRBD1. This receptor was obtained from a woman in her 50s in good health. The sequenced DNA: TGTGCCAGCAGCGCAGGACAGGGGACCAACTATGGCTACACCTTC. This gives the protein CASSAGQGTNYGYTF. Supplemented by the reference TRBV7-3 and TRBJ1-2 proteins around the CDR3, the complete variable domain is GAGVSQTPSNKVTEKGKYVELRCDPISGHTALYWYRQSLGQGPEFLIYFQGTGAADDSGLPNDRFFAVRPEGSVSTLKIQRTERGDSAVYLCASSAGQGTNYGYTFGSGTRLTVV.